This T cell receptor (beta chain) was sequenced during a study of cytomegalovirus exposure and HLA in healthy donors. Study-wide background: Falling in the Caucasian-associated ancestry cluster were roughly 86% of under 500 genotyped donors.

Germline lookup yields CDR1 SGDLS and CDR2 YYNGEE. V gave up 2 bases and J gave up 0 bases, with 6 bases separating them. The CDR3 is 14 residues long. Broader study findings: What TCR beta sequences reportedly achieved was accurate prediction of HLA-A and HLA-B alleles in most subjects. Altogether, 160 or so TCR beta chains were recorded as cytomegalovirus-associated. Being productive about 90% or about 30% of the time was typical of most TCR beta V segments in an earlier analysis.

As concerns this clone: Its cognate antigen is unknown.

This PCR relied on a set of 60 Vbeta primers and 13 Jbeta primers. Clones were sequenced by immunoSEQ multiplex PCR, and TCRdb holds only the in-frame ones, with some missing. Counted here are about 180,000 clones, roughly 85% occurring once; the ten biggest clones make up 1%. Source material: PBMCs. The V call is TRBV9, the J call TRBJ1-3, with no clear D. The receptor was derived from a boy aged 2 to 10 in good health and CMV-seronegative. CDR3 region: CASSVPGSGNTIYF. The CDR3 DNA follows: TGTGCCAGCAGCGTGCCAGGCTCTGGAAACACCATATATTTT. Using reference TRBV9 and TRBJ1-3 for the parts outside the CDR3, the full variable domain is DSGVTQTPKHLITATGQRVTLRCSPRSGDLSVYWYQQSLDQGLQFLIQYYNGEERAKGNILERFSAQQFPDLHSELNLSSLELGDSALYFCASSVPGSGNTIYFGEGSWLTVV.